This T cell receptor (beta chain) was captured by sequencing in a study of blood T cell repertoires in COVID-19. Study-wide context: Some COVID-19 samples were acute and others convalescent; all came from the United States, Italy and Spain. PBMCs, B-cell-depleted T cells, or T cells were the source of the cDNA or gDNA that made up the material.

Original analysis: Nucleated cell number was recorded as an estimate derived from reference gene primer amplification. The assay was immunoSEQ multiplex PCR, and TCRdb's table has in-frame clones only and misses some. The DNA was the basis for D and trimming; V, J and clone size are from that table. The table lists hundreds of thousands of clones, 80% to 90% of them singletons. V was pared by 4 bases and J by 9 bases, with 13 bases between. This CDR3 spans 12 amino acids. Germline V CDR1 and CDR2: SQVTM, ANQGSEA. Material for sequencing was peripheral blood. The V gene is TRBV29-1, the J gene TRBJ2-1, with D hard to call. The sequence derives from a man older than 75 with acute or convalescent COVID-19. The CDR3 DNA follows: TGCAGCGTTGCGGTCATAGGCGGTGAGCAGTTCTTC. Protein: CSVAVIGGEQFF.